The TCR beta chain under discussion was sequenced for a study of blood T cell repertoires in COVID-19. CDR1 is GTSNPN and CDR2 is SVGIG in the germline V gene (reference sequence). This CDR3 contains 15 residues. J was trimmed by 7 bases and V by 3 bases; bases with no gene match: 10. Assay used: immunoSEQ multiplex PCR; TCRdb lists only in-frame clones, some missing. The top ten clones hold over 10% of a sample with 150,000 or so clones, roughly four fifths of them seen once. The source of this sequence is a man between 70 and 80 years old who had recovered from COVID-19. V and J are TRBV30 and TRBJ1-2; 11 positions match TRBD1. Sequencing was performed on peripheral blood. The chain's CDR3 is CAWRFWDRGFAGYTF. The CDR3 nucleotides are TGTGCCTGGAGATTCTGGGACAGGGGGTTTGCTGGCTACACCTTC. The entire variable domain, with the rest obtained from reference TRBV30 and TRBJ1-2, is as follows: SQTIHQWPATLVQPVGSPLSLECTVEGTSNPNLYWYRQAAGRGLQLLFYSVGIGQISSEVPQNLSASRPQDRQFILSSKKLLLSDSGFYLCAWRFWDRGFAGYTFGSGTRLTVV.